This T cell receptor (beta chain) was recovered during a study of radiotherapy plus CTLA-4 blockade in lung cancer. Study summary: With 25% to 35% of patients having disease control, objective responses were seen in approximately 17%.

On this clone: What it binds is not known.

CDR3 length: 15 residues. The repertoire was sequenced with immunoSEQ multiplex PCR; TCRdb's copy has only in-frame clones and lacks some. Of roughly 110,000 clones listed, roughly 77% are singletons. Chemo-refractory metastatic non-small-cell lung cancer patients received focal radiation with ipilimumab CTLA-4 blockade. The study's findings and limits: Strongest reported response predictors: early blood clone changes and post-radiation interferon-beta. The study found tumor-derived TCR clones expanded in blood after radiotherapy plus ipilimumab.

The chain recombines TRBV21-1 with TRBJ1-5. TRBV21-1 is labeled a pseudogene. The receptor was derived from a human donor with non-small cell lung cancer that progressed on radiotherapy plus ipilimumab. Some clones in this sample may be carry-over from other donors' samples. Sequenced material: peripheral blood, taken from a patient treated with radiotherapy plus ipilimumab. The CDR3 reads CASSKGRRFYQPQHF. Here the CDR3 DNA reads TGTGCCAGCAGCAAAGGTCGCCGGTTTTATCAGCCCCAGCATTTT.